This TCR beta chain is drawn from a study of OX40 agonist ivuxolimab in advanced cancers. As to this clone: Its specificity is unknown.

From germline, CDR1 is SGDLS and CDR2 YYNGEE. The CDR3 extends over 16 amino acids. V dropped 3 bases and J dropped 2; count of bases not matched to a gene: 9. TCRdb keeps only in-frame clones here, not all; method: immunoSEQ multiplex PCR. The table shows tens of thousands of clones, with 87% occurring only once. Study findings and constraints: Determination of antigen specificity was not performed for the expanded peripheral T cells.

The sequence was collected from an adult with an advanced solid tumor such as melanoma, head and neck, liver or kidney cancer. The chain combines TRBV9 with TRBJ2-3, with 7 bases lining up with TRBD2. The material was CD4+ or CD8+ T cells sorted from blood, obtained in a trial of the OX40 agonist ivuxolimab. The CDR3 nucleotides read TGTGCCAGCAGCGCGGGAACCGGGACTACCACAGATACGCAGTATTTT. Translated: CASSAGTGTTTDTQYF.